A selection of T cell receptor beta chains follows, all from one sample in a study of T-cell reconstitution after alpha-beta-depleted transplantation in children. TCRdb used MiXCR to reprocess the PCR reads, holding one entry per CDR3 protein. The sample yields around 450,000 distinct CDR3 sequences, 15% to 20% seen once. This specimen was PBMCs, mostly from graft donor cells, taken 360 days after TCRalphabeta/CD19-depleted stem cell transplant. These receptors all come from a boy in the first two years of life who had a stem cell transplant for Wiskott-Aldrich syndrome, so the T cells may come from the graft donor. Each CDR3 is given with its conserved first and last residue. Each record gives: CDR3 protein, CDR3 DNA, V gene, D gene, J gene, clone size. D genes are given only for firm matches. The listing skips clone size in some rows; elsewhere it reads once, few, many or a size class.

cdr3_aa: CSVGRGQGIGYTF; cdr3_nt: TGCAGCGTTGGACGAGGACAGGGGATCGGCTACACCTTC; v_call: TRBV29-1; d_call: TRBD1; j_call: TRBJ1-2; clone_size: NA
cdr3_aa: CASSDGTAWNQPQHF; cdr3_nt: TGTGCCAGTAGTGACGGGACAGCGTGGAATCAGCCCCAGCATTTT; v_call: TRBV19; d_call: TRBD1; j_call: TRBJ1-5; clone_size: few
cdr3_aa: CSARGDDEKLFF; cdr3_nt: TGCAGTGCTAGAGGGGACGATGAAAAACTGTTTTTT; v_call: TRBV20-1; d_call: NA; j_call: TRBJ1-4; clone_size: few
cdr3_aa: CASSFYRPGRTNTGELFF; cdr3_nt: TGTGCCAGCAGTTTCTACCGCCCGGGACGGACGAACACCGGGGAGCTGTTTTTT; v_call: TRBV27; d_call: NA; j_call: TRBJ2-2; clone_size: many
cdr3_aa: CATSRGGGAEEQYF; cdr3_nt: TGTGCCACCAGCAGGGGCGGGGGGGCGGAGGAGCAGTACTTC; v_call: TRBV15; d_call: TRBD2; j_call: TRBJ2-7; clone_size: NA
cdr3_aa: CASSAARVNTQYF; cdr3_nt: TGCGCCAGCAGCGCGGCGAGGGTCAATACGCAGTATTTT; v_call: TRBV10-2; d_call: NA; j_call: TRBJ2-3; clone_size: few
cdr3_aa: CSATRTVNTEAFF; cdr3_nt: TGCAGTGCTACCAGGACAGTGAACACTGAAGCTTTCTTT; v_call: TRBV20-1; d_call: NA; j_call: TRBJ1-1; clone_size: NA
cdr3_aa: CASSQGQKGNTIYF; cdr3_nt: TGTGCCAGCAGCCAGGGCCAAAAAGGAAACACCATATATTTT; v_call: TRBV3-1; d_call: NA; j_call: TRBJ1-3; clone_size: many
cdr3_aa: CATSGSYSYEQYF; cdr3_nt: TGTGCCACCAGCGGCAGTTATTCCTACGAGCAGTACTTC; v_call: TRBV15; d_call: NA; j_call: TRBJ2-7; clone_size: few
cdr3_aa: CASRANQGVSAYEQYF; cdr3_nt: TGTGCCAGCAGAGCTAACCAGGGGGTTTCAGCGTACGAGCAGTACTTC; v_call: TRBV25-1; d_call: TRBD1; j_call: TRBJ2-7; clone_size: NA
cdr3_aa: CASSQTGAYNEQFF; cdr3_nt: TGTGCCAGCAGCCAAACCGGGGCCTACAATGAGCAGTTCTTC; v_call: TRBV11-3; d_call: NA; j_call: TRBJ2-1; clone_size: few
cdr3_aa: CASSSWGQGIGETQYF; cdr3_nt: TGCGCCAGCAGCTCCTGGGGACAGGGAATTGGGGAGACCCAGTACTTC; v_call: TRBV5-1; d_call: TRBD1; j_call: TRBJ2-5; clone_size: few
cdr3_aa: CSVDPSKEQFF; cdr3_nt: TGCAGCGTCGACCCCTCCAAAGAGCAGTTCTTC; v_call: TRBV29-1; d_call: NA; j_call: TRBJ2-1; clone_size: NA
cdr3_aa: CASSPPGGGDEQYF; cdr3_nt: TGTGCCAGCAGTCCCCCCGGGGGCGGAGACGAGCAGTACTTC; v_call: TRBV12-3/TRBV12-4; d_call: NA; j_call: TRBJ2-7; clone_size: many
cdr3_aa: CASSIRSRGYGYTF; cdr3_nt: TGTGCCAGCAGCATAAGATCCCGAGGTTATGGCTACACCTTC; v_call: TRBV7-9; d_call: NA; j_call: TRBJ1-2; clone_size: NA
cdr3_aa: CASSLALQGSKNIQYF; cdr3_nt: TGCGCCAGCAGCTTGGCACTACAGGGGTCCAAAAACATTCAGTACTTC; v_call: TRBV5-1; d_call: TRBD1; j_call: TRBJ2-4; clone_size: few
cdr3_aa: CASSQGQMNTEAFF; cdr3_nt: TGCGCCAGCAGCCAAGGACAGATGAACACTGAAGCTTTCTTT; v_call: TRBV4-3; d_call: NA; j_call: TRBJ1-1; clone_size: few
cdr3_aa: CASSLKVYTEAFF; cdr3_nt: TGTGCCAGCAGTTTAAAGGTCTACACTGAAGCTTTCTTT; v_call: TRBV12-3/TRBV12-4; d_call: NA; j_call: TRBJ1-1; clone_size: NA
cdr3_aa: CASSPRTSGRTGELFF; cdr3_nt: TGTGCCAGCTCACCACGGACTAGCGGGAGGACCGGGGAGCTGTTTTTT; v_call: TRBV18; d_call: TRBD2; j_call: TRBJ2-2; clone_size: few
cdr3_aa: CASSSYQETQYF; cdr3_nt: TGTGCCAGCTCATCGTACCAAGAGACCCAGTACTTC; v_call: TRBV18; d_call: NA; j_call: TRBJ2-5; clone_size: many
cdr3_aa: CASSLRDRDYSPLHF; cdr3_nt: TGTGCCAGCAGCCTCCGGGACAGGGACTACTCACCCCTCCACTTT; v_call: TRBV7-9; d_call: TRBD1; j_call: TRBJ1-6; clone_size: few
cdr3_aa: CASSLVGLAIDTQYF; cdr3_nt: TGTGCCAGCAGCTTAGTAGGACTAGCAATAGATACGCAGTATTTT; v_call: TRBV7-9; d_call: TRBD2; j_call: TRBJ2-3; clone_size: NA
cdr3_aa: CASSLSGKYSNTGELFF; cdr3_nt: TGTGCCAGCAGCTTATCGGGGAAATATTCGAACACCGGGGAGCTGTTTTTT; v_call: TRBV11-3; d_call: NA; j_call: TRBJ2-2; clone_size: NA
cdr3_aa: CASSLRKGNTIYF; cdr3_nt: TGTGCCAGCAGTTTAAGGAAGGGAAACACCATATATTTT; v_call: TRBV12-3/TRBV12-4; d_call: NA; j_call: TRBJ1-3; clone_size: NA
cdr3_aa: CASSFIRGGSGYTF; cdr3_nt: TGTGCCAGCAGTTTTATACGAGGGGGATCTGGCTACACCTTC; v_call: TRBV12-3/TRBV12-4; d_call: NA; j_call: TRBJ1-2; clone_size: few
cdr3_aa: CASSQPRRGPQETQYF; cdr3_nt: TGCGCCAGCAGCCAACCCCGGCGGGGACCCCAAGAGACCCAGTACTTC; v_call: TRBV4-1; d_call: NA; j_call: TRBJ2-5; clone_size: NA
cdr3_aa: CASSQARTSNTGELFF; cdr3_nt: TGCGCCAGCAGCCAAGCACGGACTTCGAACACCGGGGAGCTGTTTTTT; v_call: TRBV4-1; d_call: NA; j_call: TRBJ2-2; clone_size: NA
cdr3_aa: CASSDGGRNQPQHF; cdr3_nt: TGTGCCAGCAGTGACGGGGGGCGCAATCAGCCCCAGCATTTT; v_call: TRBV2; d_call: NA; j_call: TRBJ1-5; clone_size: NA
cdr3_aa: CASSFQRDYEQYF; cdr3_nt: TGCGCCAGCAGCTTCCAGCGGGACTACGAGCAGTACTTC; v_call: TRBV5-1; d_call: TRBD2; j_call: TRBJ2-7; clone_size: few
cdr3_aa: CASSFQVSYEQYF; cdr3_nt: TGTGCCAGCAGTTTTCAGGTCTCCTACGAGCAGTACTTC; v_call: TRBV12-3/TRBV12-4; d_call: NA; j_call: TRBJ2-7; clone_size: many
cdr3_aa: CASNGDRAYEQYF; cdr3_nt: TGTGCCAGCAATGGTGACAGGGCCTACGAGCAGTACTTC; v_call: TRBV2; d_call: TRBD1; j_call: TRBJ2-7; clone_size: many
cdr3_aa: CASRLGGGKADTQYF; cdr3_nt: TGTGCCAGCAGACTAGGAGGAGGGAAGGCAGATACGCAGTATTTT; v_call: TRBV28; d_call: NA; j_call: TRBJ2-3; clone_size: few
cdr3_aa: CASSQGNLAGGHNEQFF; cdr3_nt: TGCGCCAGCAGCCAAGGGAACCTAGCGGGAGGCCACAATGAGCAGTTCTTC; v_call: TRBV4-3; d_call: TRBD2; j_call: TRBJ2-1; clone_size: few
cdr3_aa: CASSHPGTSPGNEQFF; cdr3_nt: TGTGCCAGCAGCCACCCCGGGACTAGCCCTGGCAATGAGCAGTTCTTC; v_call: TRBV14; d_call: TRBD2; j_call: TRBJ2-1; clone_size: NA
cdr3_aa: CASSHIPSRGGSYNEQFF; cdr3_nt: TGTGCCAGCAGTCATATCCCGAGCAGGGGGGGTTCCTACAATGAGCAGTTCTTC; v_call: TRBV27; d_call: NA; j_call: TRBJ2-1; clone_size: NA
cdr3_aa: CASSRLAVQNIQYF; cdr3_nt: TGTGCCAGCAGTAGACTAGCGGTACAAAACATTCAGTACTTC; v_call: TRBV6-2/TRBV6-3; d_call: TRBD2; j_call: TRBJ2-4; clone_size: few
cdr3_aa: CASSLGGLAGGYTQYF; cdr3_nt: TGTGCCAGCAGCTTAGGGGGACTAGCGGGAGGGTATACGCAGTATTTT; v_call: TRBV7-2; d_call: TRBD2; j_call: TRBJ2-3; clone_size: few
cdr3_aa: CASSSRPASFVEQYF; cdr3_nt: TGTGCCAGCAGCTCCCGACCAGCTTCTTTTGTCGAGCAGTACTTC; v_call: TRBV14; d_call: NA; j_call: TRBJ2-7; clone_size: few
cdr3_aa: CASSYRESSYNEQFF; cdr3_nt: TGTGCCAGCAGTTACCGGGAGAGCTCCTACAATGAGCAGTTCTTC; v_call: TRBV6-2/TRBV6-3; d_call: NA; j_call: TRBJ2-1; clone_size: NA
cdr3_aa: CATSDLTSGRTSGETQYF; cdr3_nt: TGTGCCACCAGTGATTTGACTAGCGGGAGGACCAGCGGAGAGACCCAGTACTTC; v_call: TRBV24-1; d_call: TRBD2; j_call: TRBJ2-5; clone_size: few
cdr3_aa: CASSILDREGEQFF; cdr3_nt: TGCGCCAGCAGCATCTTGGACAGGGAGGGTGAGCAGTTCTTC; v_call: TRBV5-1; d_call: NA; j_call: TRBJ2-1; clone_size: NA
cdr3_aa: CASSSGAGLINEQYF; cdr3_nt: TGCGCCAGCAGCTCAGGGGCAGGGTTGATCAACGAGCAGTACTTC; v_call: TRBV5-1; d_call: NA; j_call: TRBJ2-7; clone_size: few
cdr3_aa: CARGSRETQYF; cdr3_nt: TGTGCCAGGGGGAGCCGGGAGACCCAGTACTTC; v_call: TRBV2; d_call: NA; j_call: TRBJ2-5; clone_size: few
cdr3_aa: CAAGGEQYF; cdr3_nt: TGTGCCGCGGGTGGCGAGCAGTACTTC; v_call: TRBV10-3; d_call: NA; j_call: TRBJ2-7; clone_size: few
cdr3_aa: CASSYSKGQANTEAFF; cdr3_nt: TGTGCCAGCAGTTACTCGAAAGGCCAGGCGAACACTGAAGCTTTCTTT; v_call: TRBV6-2/TRBV6-3; d_call: NA; j_call: TRBJ1-1; clone_size: NA
cdr3_aa: CASSYSITTAQETQYF; cdr3_nt: TGTGCCAGCAGTTACTCGATTACAACTGCTCAAGAGACCCAGTACTTC; v_call: TRBV6-5; d_call: NA; j_call: TRBJ2-5; clone_size: NA
cdr3_aa: CSVAYPSGGAYNEQFF; cdr3_nt: TGCAGCGTTGCGTACCCTAGCGGGGGGGCCTATAATGAGCAGTTCTTC; v_call: TRBV29-1; d_call: TRBD2; j_call: TRBJ2-1; clone_size: few
cdr3_aa: CASSLGLRQETQYF; cdr3_nt: TGCGCCAGCAGCTTGGGGCTCCGCCAAGAGACCCAGTACTTC; v_call: TRBV5-1; d_call: NA; j_call: TRBJ2-5; clone_size: NA
cdr3_aa: CSVAVAAYEQYF; cdr3_nt: TGCAGCGTTGCGGTAGCGGCTTACGAGCAGTACTTC; v_call: TRBV29-1; d_call: NA; j_call: TRBJ2-7; clone_size: NA
cdr3_aa: CASRSRTGLYEQYF; cdr3_nt: TGCGCCAGCCGTAGTAGGACAGGTCTCTACGAGCAGTACTTC; v_call: TRBV5-1; d_call: TRBD1; j_call: TRBJ2-7; clone_size: NA
cdr3_aa: CASSYSRILGVHYEQYF; cdr3_nt: TGTGCCAGCAGTTACTCAAGGATCTTGGGGGTCCACTACGAGCAGTACTTC; v_call: TRBV6-5; d_call: NA; j_call: TRBJ2-7; clone_size: few
cdr3_aa: CASSLYVRAGNTGELFF; cdr3_nt: TGTGCCAGCAGTTTATATGTCCGAGCGGGAAACACCGGGGAGCTGTTTTTT; v_call: TRBV27; d_call: TRBD2; j_call: TRBJ2-2; clone_size: NA
cdr3_aa: CASSLGPGYQETQYF; cdr3_nt: TGCGCCAGCAGCTTGGGCCCGGGGTACCAAGAGACCCAGTACTTC; v_call: TRBV5-1; d_call: NA; j_call: TRBJ2-5; clone_size: NA
cdr3_aa: CSARTSGAYNEQFF; cdr3_nt: TGCAGTGCCCGGACTAGCGGGGCGTACAATGAGCAGTTCTTC; v_call: TRBV20-1; d_call: TRBD2; j_call: TRBJ2-1; clone_size: NA
cdr3_aa: CASSLVTGTTYEQYF; cdr3_nt: TGCGCCAGCAGCTTGGTTACAGGGACTACCTACGAGCAGTACTTC; v_call: TRBV5-1; d_call: NA; j_call: TRBJ2-7; clone_size: NA